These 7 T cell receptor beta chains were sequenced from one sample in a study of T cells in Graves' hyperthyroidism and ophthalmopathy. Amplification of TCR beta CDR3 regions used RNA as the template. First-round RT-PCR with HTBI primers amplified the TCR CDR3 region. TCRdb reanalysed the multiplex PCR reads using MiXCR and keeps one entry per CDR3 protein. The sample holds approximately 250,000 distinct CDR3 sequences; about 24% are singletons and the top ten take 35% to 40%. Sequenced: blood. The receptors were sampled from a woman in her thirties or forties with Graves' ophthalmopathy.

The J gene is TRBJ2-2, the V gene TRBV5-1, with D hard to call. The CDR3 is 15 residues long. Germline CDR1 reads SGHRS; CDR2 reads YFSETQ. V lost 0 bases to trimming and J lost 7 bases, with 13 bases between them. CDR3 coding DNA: TGCGCCAGCAGCTTGGTTGGGTCCCTCTACGGGGAGCTGTTTTTT. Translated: CASSLVGSLYGELFF.

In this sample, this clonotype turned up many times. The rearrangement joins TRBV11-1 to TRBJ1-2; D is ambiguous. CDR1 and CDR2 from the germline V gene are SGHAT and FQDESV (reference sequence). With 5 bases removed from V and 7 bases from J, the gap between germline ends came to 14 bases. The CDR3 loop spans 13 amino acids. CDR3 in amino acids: CASSQGPRRGYTF. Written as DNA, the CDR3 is TGTGCCAGCAGCCAAGGCCCTAGGCGTGGCTACACCTTC.

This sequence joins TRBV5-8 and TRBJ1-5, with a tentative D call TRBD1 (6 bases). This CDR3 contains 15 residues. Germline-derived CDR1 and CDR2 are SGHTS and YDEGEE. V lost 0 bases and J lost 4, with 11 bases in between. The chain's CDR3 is CASSLEGGLNQPQHF. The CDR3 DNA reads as TGTGCCAGCAGCTTGGAGGGGGGTCTGAATCAGCCCCAGCATTTT.

The DNA of the CDR3 is TGTGCCAGCAGTGGTGGGACCGCGTTCCCCTTCGGCTACACCTTC. Translating gives CASSGGTAFPFGYTF. The genes are TRBV6-1 and TRBJ1-2; TRBD1 might be the D (5 bases). The CDR3 sequence is 15 residues long. Germline lookup yields CDR1 MNHNS and CDR2 SASEGT. The V and J ends lost 4 bases and 8 bases respectively, with 20 bases between them.

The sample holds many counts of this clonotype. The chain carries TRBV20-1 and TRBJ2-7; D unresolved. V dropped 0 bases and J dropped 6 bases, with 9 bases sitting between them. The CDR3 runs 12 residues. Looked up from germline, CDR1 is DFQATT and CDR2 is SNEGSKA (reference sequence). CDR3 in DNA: TGCAGTGCTAGAGATTTCGGTTTCGAGCAGTACTTC. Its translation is CSARDFGFEQYF.

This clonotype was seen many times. The CDR3 bases are TGTGCCAGCAGTGCACAGCAAAACTATGGCTACACCTTC. Protein product: CASSAQQNYGYTF. The chain uses TRBV2 and TRBJ1-2; D not certain. The CDR3 runs to 13 residues. V lost 4 bases to trimming and J lost 2 bases, with 8 bases between them. Germline CDR1 is SNHLY and CDR2 is FYNNEI. The variable domain in full, completed from reference TRBV2 and TRBJ1-2, reads EPEVTQTPSHQVTQMGQEVILRCVPISNHLYFYWYRQILGQKVEFLVSFYNNEISEKSEIFDDQFSVERPDGSNFTLKIRSTKLEDSAMYFCASSAQQNYGYTFGSGTRLTVV.

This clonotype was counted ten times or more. The CDR3: CASSAGTSYEQYF. The CDR3, as DNA: TGCGCCAGCAGCGCAGGGACCTCCTACGAGCAGTACTTC. The V call is TRBV5-1, the J call TRBJ2-7; either TRBD1 or TRBD2 may fit D (5 bases each). The length of the CDR3 is 13 residues. Germline assignment: CDR1 SGHRS and CDR2 YFSETQ. V was trimmed by 4 bases and J by 0 bases, leaving 8 bases between them.